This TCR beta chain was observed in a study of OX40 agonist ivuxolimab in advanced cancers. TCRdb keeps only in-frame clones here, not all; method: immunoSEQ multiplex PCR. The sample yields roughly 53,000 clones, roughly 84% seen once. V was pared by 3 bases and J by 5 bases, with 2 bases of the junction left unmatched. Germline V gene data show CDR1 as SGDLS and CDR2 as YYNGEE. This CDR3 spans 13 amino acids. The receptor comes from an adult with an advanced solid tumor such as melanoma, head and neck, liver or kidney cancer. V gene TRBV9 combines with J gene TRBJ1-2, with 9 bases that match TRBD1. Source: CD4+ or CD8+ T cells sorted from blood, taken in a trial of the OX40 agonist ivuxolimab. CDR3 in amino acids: CASSATGGYGYTF. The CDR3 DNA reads TGTGCCAGCAGCGCGACAGGGGGGTATGGCTACACCTTC.